This record covers a single T cell receptor (beta chain). No antigen is known for it. A read error may produce the germline difference seen at one junction end. The CDR3 has 15 residues. Germline lookup yields CDR1 MGHRA and CDR2 YSYEKL. TCRdb re-called the 5' RACE reads with MiXCR, one entry per CDR3 protein. Of hundreds of thousands of distinct CDR3 sequences in the sample, 20% were seen once. The data were taken from a study of T-cell memory formation after mild COVID-19. Study-wide points: Pre-infection memory held some responding clones, suggesting pre-existing cross-reactive T cells responded.

The chain joins TRBV4-1 to TRBJ1-2; D is unresolved. This clonotype was obtained from an adult woman who had mild COVID-19 (a few samples of this study predate the infection). Cell type and time point are not known. What was sequenced was PBMCs or a T cell subset sorted from them (not recorded which). The CDR3 sequence is CASSQGFFRLDEVAF. CDR3 DNA sequence: TGCGCCAGCAGCCAAGGATTTTTTCGCCTGGACGAGGTCGCCTTC.